The sequence of this TCR beta chain was determined in a study of cytomegalovirus exposure and HLA in healthy donors. Study results and limitations: Per a prior analysis, the majority of TCR beta V segments were productive roughly 90% or roughly 30% of the time.

Primers included in the PCR were 60 Vbeta and 13 Jbeta primers. Some clones are missing from TCRdb's copy, which holds only in-frame ones; the method was immunoSEQ multiplex PCR. Here the sample spans 95,000 to 150,000 clones, more than 60% being singletons. V was clipped by 2 bases and J by 0 bases, with 9 bases between them. This CDR3 contains 15 residues. The germline CDR1 and CDR2 sequences are MNHEY and SMNVEV (reference sequence). As concerns this clone: The antigen is undetermined.

Sequencing was performed on PBMCs. V and J are TRBV27 and TRBJ2-3; a weak D match, TRBD2 (5 bases). The sequence was collected from a woman in her 40s in good health and CMV-seropositive. CDR3 sequence: CASSLNSGSTDTQYF. The CDR3 DNA follows: TGTGCCAGCAGTTTAAATTCGGGGAGCACAGATACGCAGTATTTT.